The rows below give T cell receptor beta chains drawn from one sample of a study of shared clonotypes between healthy human individuals. Sequencing was performed with immunoSEQ multiplex PCR; in TCRdb, only in-frame clones are kept and a portion is missing. Of roughly 2.2 million clones listed, around 93% are singletons. What was sequenced was naive CD4+ T cells from PBMCs. All receptors derive from a man between 18 and 29 years old in good health. Some clones in this sample may be carry-over from other donors' samples. CDR3s include the opening cysteine and the closing phenylalanine or tryptophan. D genes are given only for firm matches. Some rows have no size entry. The others give once, few or many, or a class for an expanded clone.

TRBV6-5,TRBJ1-1,.,.,TGTGCCAGCAGTTACAAAAAACAGCGTACTGAAGCTTTCTTT,CASSYKKQRTEAFF
TRBV7-9,TRBJ2-7,.,.,TGTGCCAGCAGCTTAAAGACGGGTTCTACCTACGAGCAGTACTTC,CASSLKTGSTYEQYF
TRBV2,TRBJ1-5,.,.,TGTGCCAGCGGGGGAGGCAATCAGCCCCAGCATTTT,CASGGGNQPQHF
TRBV5-4,TRBJ2-5,.,.,TGTGCCAGCAGCTTGGACTATGGAGAGACCCAGTACTTC,CASSLDYGETQYF
TRBV15,TRBJ1-3,.,.,TGTGCCACCAGCCCCGACACTGCCTCTGGAAACACCATATATTTT,CATSPDTASGNTIYF
TRBV5-1,TRBJ2-7,.,TRBD1,TGCGCCAGCAGCTTATGGATCGGGACAGCCAACTACGAGCAGTACTTC,CASSLWIGTANYEQYF
TRBV7-8,TRBJ1-3,.,.,TGTGCCAGCAGCCCCGCGGCTGTACCTGGAAACACCATATATTTT,CASSPAAVPGNTIYF
TRBV5-1,TRBJ2-1,.,TRBD2,TGCGCCAGCAGCTTGGCCGGAGTAGCGGGAGGGAACGACAATGAGCAGTTCTTC,CASSLAGVAGGNDNEQFF
TRBV6-1,TRBJ1-4,.,TRBD1,TGTGCCAGCAGTTTTCAGACAGGGGTTAATGAAAAACTGTTTTTT,CASSFQTGVNEKLFF
TRBV7-9,TRBJ2-2,.,.,TGTGCCAGCAGCCCTTACGGGCAGGGGTGGGCCGGGGAGCTGTTTTTT,CASSPYGQGWAGELFF
TRBV28,TRBJ2-7,.,TRBD2,TGTGCCAGCATTGGGGGAGGGCCAACCTACGAGCAGTACTTC,CASIGGGPTYEQYF
TRBV30,TRBJ1-1,.,TRBD1,TGTGCCTGGAGCGCCACCGGGACAGGGGGACTGAACACTGAAGCTTTCTTT,CAWSATGTGGLNTEAFF
TRBV18,TRBJ2-7,.,.,TGTGCCAGCTCACCACCTAGCTCCTACGAGCAGTACTTC,CASSPPSSYEQYF
TRBV6-1,TRBJ2-7,.,.,TGTGCCAGCAGTGGCGGGCCGACCTACGAGCAGTACTTC,CASSGGPTYEQYF
TRBV10-1,TRBJ2-7,.,.,TGCGCCAGCAGTGAACGCATCATAAGCGAGCAGTACTTC,CASSERIISEQYF
TRBV9,TRBJ2-5,.,TRBD2,TGTGCCAGCAGCGTAGATCGGGGAGGGCCGGAGACCCAGTACTTC,CASSVDRGGPETQYF
TRBV19,TRBJ2-2,.,TRBD1,TGTGCCAGTAGGGCACGGACAGGGGCCAACACCGGGGAGCTGTTTTTT,CASRARTGANTGELFF
TRBV10-2,TRBJ2-1,.,.,TGCGCCAGCGGGGAGTCCTACAATGAGCAGTTCTTC,CASGESYNEQFF
TRBV18,TRBJ1-1,.,TRBD1,TGTGCCAGCTCACGGGGACAGGAGGGCACTGAAGCTTTCTTT,CASSRGQEGTEAFF
TRBV7-3,TRBJ2-5,.,.,TGTGCCAGCAGCCCCCGAGCAGATTCTCAAGAGACCCAGTACTTC,CASSPRADSQETQYF
TRBV5-8,TRBJ2-3,.,.,TGTGCCAGCAGCTTCGTCACAGATACGCAGTATTTT,CASSFVTDTQYF
TRBV15,TRBJ2-5,.,.,TGTGCCACCAGCAGAGACGGGCGCGGCCAAGAGACCCAGTACTTC,CATSRDGRGQETQYF
TRBV27,TRBJ1-2,.,TRBD1,TGTGCCAGCAGTTTTCAGGGACAGGGGGTAGGGTATGGCTACACCTTC,CASSFQGQGVGYGYTF
TRBV5-1,TRBJ2-1,.,.,TGCGCCAGCAGCTTACAACACCAAGCCTACAATGAGCAGTTCTTC,CASSLQHQAYNEQFF
TRBV12-5,TRBJ1-2,.,.,TGTGCTAGTGGTTTGGTAGGGTTTTACTATGGCTACACCTTC,CASGLVGFYYGYTF
TRBV13,TRBJ2-3,.,.,TGTGCCAGCAGCTTAGGCCGGATCAACGCAATGACAGATACGCAGTATTTT,CASSLGRINAMTDTQYF
TRBV27,TRBJ2-7,.,.,TGTGCCAGCAGTTCCCAGCGGAGTTGGGACTACGAGCAGTACTTC,CASSSQRSWDYEQYF
TRBV4-2,TRBJ2-3,.,.,TGTGCCAGCAGCCAAGACCTGTGGGGCAGGCCAGATACGCAGTATTTT,CASSQDLWGRPDTQYF
TRBV7-2,TRBJ2-7,.,TRBD2,TGTGCCAGCAGCTTATCGGGGGGGCTTTGGGAGCAGTACTTC,CASSLSGGLWEQYF
TRBV21-1,TRBJ2-3,.,.,TGTGCCAGCAGCCCGGGACTAGCGGGAGGGCCGGGGTCAGATACGCAGTATTTT,CASSPGLAGGPGSDTQYF
TRBV9,TRBJ2-7,.,TRBD2,TGTGCCAGCAGCGTATACGGGGGGACCGAGCAGTACTTC,CASSVYGGTEQYF
TRBV5-1,TRBJ2-1,.,TRBD2,TGCGCCAGCAGCGCTCTGGGACTAGCGGGACTCAATGAGCAGTTCTTC,CASSALGLAGLNEQFF
TRBV14,TRBJ2-5,.,.,TGTGCCAGCAGCCAGGGCAGGGCCCAGTACTTC,CASSQGRAQYF
TRBV20-1,TRBJ2-1,.,.,TGCAGTGGTAGTCGGGGACGAGAGCAGTTCTTC,CSGSRGREQFF
TRBV20-1,TRBJ2-7,.,.,TGCAGTGCGCGGGGTCCCTACGAGCAGTACTTC,CSARGPYEQYF
TRBV7-9,TRBJ1-3,.,TRBD1,TGTGCCAGCAGCTCCTCGGACAGGCACTCTGGAAACACCATATATTTT,CASSSSDRHSGNTIYF
TRBV18,TRBJ2-7,.,.,TGTGCCAGCTCACCTTCGGGTCACGAGCAGTACTTC,CASSPSGHEQYF
TRBV6-1,TRBJ1-1,.,.,TGTGCCAGCAGTCGAGGGGGGGGAAACACTGAAGCTTTCTTT,CASSRGGGNTEAFF
TRBV7-9,TRBJ1-4,.,.,TGTGCCAGCAGCTTGCGGGGAGAAAAACTGTTTTTT,CASSLRGEKLFF
TRBV30,TRBJ1-1,few,.,TGTGCCTGGATCGGGGGGGCCTTGAACACTGAAGCTTTCTTT,CAWIGGALNTEAFF
TRBV6-1,TRBJ2-2,.,.,TGTGCCAGCAGTGGACCGTTCGCGAACACCGGGGAGCTGTTTTTT,CASSGPFANTGELFF
TRBV18,TRBJ2-1,.,TRBD1,TGTGCCAGCTCACCACCGTTGGGGCAGGGGGTTTACAATGAGCAGTTCTTC,CASSPPLGQGVYNEQFF